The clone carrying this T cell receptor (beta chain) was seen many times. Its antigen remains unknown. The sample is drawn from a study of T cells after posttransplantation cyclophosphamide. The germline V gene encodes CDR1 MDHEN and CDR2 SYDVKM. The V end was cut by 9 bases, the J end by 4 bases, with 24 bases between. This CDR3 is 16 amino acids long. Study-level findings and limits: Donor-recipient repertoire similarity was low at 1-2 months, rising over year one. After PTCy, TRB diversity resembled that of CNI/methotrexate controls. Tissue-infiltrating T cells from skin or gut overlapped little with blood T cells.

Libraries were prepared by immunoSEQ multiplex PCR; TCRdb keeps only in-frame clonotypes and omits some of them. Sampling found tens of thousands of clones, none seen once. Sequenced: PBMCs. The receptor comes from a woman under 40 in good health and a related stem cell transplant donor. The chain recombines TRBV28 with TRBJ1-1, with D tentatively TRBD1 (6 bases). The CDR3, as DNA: TGTGCCAGTTACCCCGGGACAAGAAGGAGGACCACTGAAGCTTTCTTT. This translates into CASYPGTRRRTTEAFF.